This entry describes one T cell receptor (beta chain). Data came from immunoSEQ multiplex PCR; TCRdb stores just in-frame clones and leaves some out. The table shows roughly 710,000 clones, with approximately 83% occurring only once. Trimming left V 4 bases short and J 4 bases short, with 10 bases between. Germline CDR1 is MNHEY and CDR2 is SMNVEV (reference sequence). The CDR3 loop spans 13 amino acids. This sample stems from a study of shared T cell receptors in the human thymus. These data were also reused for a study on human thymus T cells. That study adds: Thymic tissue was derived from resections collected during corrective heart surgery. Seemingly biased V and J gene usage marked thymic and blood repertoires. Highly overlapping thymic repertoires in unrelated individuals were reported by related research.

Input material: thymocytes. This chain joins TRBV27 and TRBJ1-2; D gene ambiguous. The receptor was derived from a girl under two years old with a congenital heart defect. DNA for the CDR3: TGTGCCAGCAGTTCTGGGCCCAGCTATGGCTACACCTTC. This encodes CASSSGPSYGYTF.